This T cell receptor (beta chain) was identified in a study of Tregs in tolerant kidney transplant recipients. The study's findings and limits: Biological reproducibility was not directly addressed in this study. Donor-specific Treg expansion exceeded global Treg expansion in tolerant patients, suggesting antigen drive.

CD4+CD25+CD127- Tregs, CD4+CD25- non-Tregs, CD4 and CD8 cells were sorted. The data were produced by immunoSEQ multiplex PCR, yet TCRdb's version contains in-frame clones alone and is incomplete. The sample carries 90,000 to 130,000 clones, 85% to 90% recorded once. A word on this clone: Its antigen is unidentified.

CDR1 SNHLY and CDR2 FYNNEI come from the germline V gene. The ends lost 7 bases at V and 7 bases at J; junction bases unmatched: 5. This CDR3 region has 12 residues. This chain uses TRBV2 with TRBJ2-5; 8 bases agree with TRBD2. The source is a human donor who received a combined kidney and bone marrow transplant. Source: CD4+ T cells from blood, taken before the transplant. The CDR3 region is CASTRAGGTQYF. The CDR3 DNA follows: TGTGCCAGCACCCGGGCGGGGGGGACCCAGTACTTC. Full variable domain (missing parts from reference TRBV2 and TRBJ2-5): EPEVTQTPSHQVTQMGQEVILRCVPISNHLYFYWYRQILGQKVEFLVSFYNNEISEKSEIFDDQFSVERPDGSNFTLKIRSTKLEDSAMYFCASTRAGGTQYFGPGTRLLVL.